Listed below are T cell receptor beta chains from one sample, sequenced in a study of T-cell reconstitution after alpha-beta-depleted transplantation in children. TCRdb ran MiXCR on the PCR reads and lists one entry per CDR3 protein. Among a few hundred thousand distinct CDR3 sequences listed, 18% were seen once. The specimen comprised PBMCs from the stem cell graft donor, sampled from the stem cell graft. These receptors originate from a human donor who donated a stem cell graft to a child with acute lymphoblastic leukemia. The CDR3 runs from the conserved cysteine through the conserved F or W.

v_gene,j_gene,CDR3aa
TRBV27,TRBJ2-7,CASSFSVGGSSSPYEQYF
TRBV12-3/TRBV12-4,TRBJ1-2,CASSRDRGFHYGYTF
TRBV20-1,TRBJ2-5,CSASLSRPETQYF
TRBV12-3/TRBV12-4,TRBJ1-2,CASSSSPGAGRNGYTF
TRBV11-2,TRBJ2-1,CASSLQLPGSWSYNEQFF
TRBV5-1,TRBJ2-2,CASSSGLVGNTGELFF
TRBV20-1,TRBJ2-1,CSAPRRIRDRGVYNEQFF
TRBV13,TRBJ2-1,CASTPMTSGGYNEQFF
TRBV6-1,TRBJ2-1,CASRIAGTLGDEQFF
TRBV20-1,TRBJ1-5,CSAREGWVNQPQHF